The rows below give T cell receptor beta chains drawn from one sample of a study of identifying expanded T cells in peripheral blood. The assay was immunoSEQ multiplex PCR, and TCRdb's table has in-frame clones only and misses some. The profile shows approximately 110,000 clones, approximately 90% of them singletons. Input material: blood. The source of these receptors is a person aged 18-69 years in good health. Both conserved end residues are part of each CDR3. The order of the fields is CDR3 length, D gene, J gene, clone size, V gene, CDR3 protein, CDR3 DNA. A D gene is named only where the DNA matches it firmly. The size of a clone is reported for some rows only, either as once, few or many, or as a class for expanded clones.

>13|.|TRBJ1-1|.|TRBV4-3
CASSQEGDTEAFF
TGCGCCAGCAGCCAAGAAGGGGACACTGAAGCTTTCTTT
>11|.|TRBJ2-7|.|TRBV6-5
CASSEGYEQYF
TGTGCCAGCAGTGAAGGGTACGAGCAGTACTTC
>13|.|TRBJ2-7|.|TRBV10-3
CAISVVEVNEQYF
TGTGCCATCAGTGTGGTCGAGGTCAACGAGCAGTACTTC
>12|.|TRBJ1-4|.|TRBV14
CASSWHNEKLFF
TGTGCCAGCAGCTGGCATAATGAAAAACTGTTTTTT
>14|TRBD2|TRBJ2-3|.|TRBV27
CASSPSLAGGPKYF
TGTGCCAGCAGTCCATCCCTAGCGGGGGGGCCAAAGTATTTT
>13|TRBD1|TRBJ1-1|few|TRBV19
CASSIQQGAEAFF
TGTGCCAGTAGTATTCAACAGGGGGCTGAAGCTTTCTTT
>15|TRBD1|TRBJ1-2|.|TRBV7-2
CASSAGQGPFYDYTF
TGTGCCAGCAGCGCAGGACAGGGTCCCTTCTATGACTACACCTTC
>18|.|TRBJ2-3|.|TRBV21-1
CASSKSGDRGLGTDTQYF
TGTGCCAGCAGCAAATCGGGCGACAGGGGGCTTGGCACAGATACGCAGTATTTT
>16|.|TRBJ2-2|.|TRBV15
CATSRGGDTNTGELFF
TGTGCCACCAGCAGGGGGGGGGACACGAACACCGGGGAGCTGTTTTTT
>15|.|TRBJ2-2|few|TRBV7-2
CASSLMNTNTGELFF
TGTGCCAGCAGCTTAATGAACACGAACACCGGGGAGCTGTTTTTT
>13|.|TRBJ1-2|.|TRBV7-6
CASRPAGPYGYTF
TGTGCCAGCAGGCCAGCGGGGCCCTATGGCTACACCTTC
>14|.|TRBJ1-2|.|TRBV2
CASTVSDRFYGYTF
TGTGCCAGCACAGTGTCGGACAGATTCTATGGCTACACCTTC
>10|.|TRBJ1-6|.|TRBV6-6
CASSNSPLHF
TGTGCCAGCTCAAATTCACCCCTCCACTTT
>16|.|TRBJ1-3|few|TRBV28
CASSPRGGLKRNTIYF
TGTGCCAGCAGCCCTCGGGGGGGCCTTAAAAGAAACACCATATATTTT
>12|TRBD2|TRBJ2-7|.|TRBV6-5
CASSWEGREQYF
TGTGCCAGCAGTTGGGAGGGGCGGGAGCAGTACTTC
>14|.|TRBJ2-1|.|TRBV7-9
CASSLLFNMNEQFF
TGTGCCAGCAGCTTACTCTTCAATATGAATGAGCAGTTCTTC
>12|.|TRBJ2-7|.|TRBV29-1
CSVEGQAGEQYF
TGCAGCGTTGAAGGCCAGGCGGGCGAGCAGTACTTC
>13|.|TRBJ2-5|.|TRBV5-1
CASSLAVEETQYF
TGCGCCAGCAGCTTGGCCGTGGAGGAGACCCAGTACTTC
>16|.|TRBJ2-3|.|TRBV1
CTSSQDWKRGTDTQYF
TGCACCAGCAGCCAAGATTGGAAGCGGGGCACAGATACGCAGTATTTT
>19|.|TRBJ1-2|.|TRBV5-5
CASSSHPGTLNTKDYGYTF
TGTGCCAGCAGCTCCCATCCCGGGACCCTAAATACCAAGGACTATGGCTACACCTTC
>14|.|TRBJ1-2|.|TRBV28
CASSSQVFGYGYTF
TGTGCCAGCAGCTCACAGGTTTTCGGATATGGCTACACCTTC
>16|.|TRBJ2-3|.|TRBV5-6
CASSSGLDTSTDTQYF
TGTGCCAGCAGCTCGGGACTCGACACTAGCACAGATACGCAGTATTTT
>13|.|TRBJ2-2|.|TRBV5-4
CASRPQDTGELFF
TGTGCCAGCAGGCCCCAGGACACCGGGGAGCTGTTTTTT
>15|.|TRBJ1-4|.|TRBV30
CAWSGGPITNEKLFF
TGTGCCTGGAGTGGGGGGCCGATAACTAATGAAAAACTGTTTTTT
>14|.|TRBJ2-1|.|TRBV18
CASSPPPSSNEQFF
TGTGCCAGCTCACCTCCTCCCAGTAGCAATGAGCAGTTCTTC
>16|.|TRBJ2-7|.|TRBV28
CASSPGGGGFPYEQYF
TGTGCCAGCAGCCCCGGAGGGGGGGGTTTCCCCTACGAGCAGTACTTC
>13|.|TRBJ1-1|.|TRBV10-2
CASRLNVNTEAFF
TGCGCCAGCAGGTTAAACGTCAACACTGAAGCTTTCTTT
>16|TRBD1|TRBJ1-1|.|TRBV5-1
CASSLGQGMMNTEAFF
TGCGCCAGCAGCTTGGGACAGGGGATGATGAACACTGAAGCTTTCTTT
>16|.|TRBJ2-3|.|TRBV4-1
CASSHSLGRSSDTQYF
TGCGCCAGCAGCCACTCCTTGGGGAGGTCGTCAGATACGCAGTATTTT
>15|.|TRBJ2-3|.|TRBV21-1
CASSKGGDGTDTQYF
TGTGCCAGCAGCAAAGGCGGAGATGGGACAGATACGCAGTATTTT
>13|.|TRBJ2-1|.|TRBV7-3
CASSLNRPGEQFF
TGTGCCAGCAGCTTAAACAGGCCAGGGGAGCAGTTCTTC
>18|.|TRBJ2-3|.|TRBV2
CASSGSPGVNSGTDTQYF
TGTGCCAGCAGTGGTTCCCCTGGTGTCAATTCCGGCACAGATACGCAGTATTTT
>13|.|TRBJ1-2|.|TRBV6-5
CASSPTGGGGYTF
TGTGCCAGCAGTCCGACGGGTGGCGGTGGCTACACCTTC
>11|.|TRBJ2-1|.|TRBV27
CASSLYNEQFF
TGTGCCAGCAGTCTATACAATGAGCAGTTCTTC
>14|.|TRBJ1-2|.|TRBV27
CASSLHPLNYGYTF
TGTGCCAGCAGTTTACATCCCCTTAACTATGGCTACACCTTC
>14|TRBD1|TRBJ2-7|.|TRBV27
CASSPGTGGIGQYF
TGTGCCAGCAGTCCCGGGACAGGGGGTATTGGGCAGTACTTC
>14|TRBD1|TRBJ2-3|once|TRBV28
CASSPDRYTDTQYF
TGTGCCAGCAGCCCGGACAGGTACACAGATACGCAGTATTTT
>16|.|TRBJ1-5|.|TRBV6-5
CASSSHGGQGNQPQHF
TGTGCCAGCAGTTCACATGGGGGGCAGGGGAATCAGCCCCAGCATTTT
>14|TRBD2|TRBJ2-2|.|TRBV5-6
CASSLPGRAGELFF
TGTGCCAGCAGCTTGCCAGGGAGGGCCGGGGAGCTGTTTTTT
>12|.|TRBJ1-3|.|TRBV2
CASSLTGNTIYF
TGTGCCAGCAGCCTGACAGGAAACACCATATATTTT
>14|.|TRBJ2-3|.|TRBV5-6
CASSLMHTTDTQYF
TGTGCCAGCAGCTTGATGCACACCACAGATACGCAGTATTTT
>15|.|TRBJ2-2|.|TRBV6-1
CASFYAAAGTGELFF
TGTGCCAGCTTCTATGCCGCGGCCGGGACCGGGGAGCTGTTTTTT